This T cell receptor beta chain originates from a study of radiation and T cells in renal cell carcinoma. Study-wide findings and caveats: Dominant CDR3 motifs were more common in irradiated tumors than controls.

Profiling relied on immunoSEQ multiplex PCR, and the TCRdb table lists in-frame clones only, not all of them. The data show fewer than 9,000 clones, about 61% seen once. Treatment defined: treatment-naive control, cytoreductive nephrectomy. Control samples are tumors resected by cytoreductive nephrectomy without prior radiation. The tumor was a clear cell renal cell carcinoma. Controls included a handful of female and about a dozen male donors, resected 2011 to 2014. As to this clone: Its antigen is not known.

The germline V gene encodes CDR1 WNHNN and CDR2 SYGVQD (reference sequence). Trimming took 5 bases from V and 0 from J, leaving 8 bases between them. The CDR3 spans 14 residues. The chain recombines TRBV10-1 with TRBJ1-3, with D perhaps TRBD1 (6 bases). The sample here was tumor tissue, taken from a patient whose treatment was nephrectomy without radiotherapy. This sequence was found in a woman in her sixties or seventies with renal cell carcinoma. CDR3 region: CASSTGSSGNTIYF. The CDR3 nucleotides are TGCGCCAGCAGTACAGGGAGCTCTGGAAACACCATATATTTT.